This record looks at one T cell receptor (beta chain) sequence and its context. These data originate in a study of control samples from healthy donors and cancer patients. Trimming shortened V by 7 bases and J by 4 bases, and 22 bases separated the two germline ends. The CDR3 contains 16 residues. The germline V gene encodes CDR1 SNHLY and CDR2 FYNNEI. Data came from immunoSEQ multiplex PCR; TCRdb stores just in-frame clones and leaves some out. The table has 150,000 to 200,000 clones, nearly 90% seen once. This clonotype originated in a woman between 45 and 65 years old in good health. Sample: blood. The rearrangement uses TRBV2 and TRBJ2-5; tentatively, D is TRBD2 (7 bases). DNA of the CDR3: TGTGCCAGCAAGGGGGGGACGGGGGCGAATTCAGAGACCCAGTACTTC. This gives the protein CASKGGTGANSETQYF.